This T cell receptor beta chain was captured in a study of blood T cell repertoires in COVID-19. Study context: COVID-19 samples from acute and convalescent phases originated in the United States, Italy and Spain. PBMCs, B-cell-depleted T cells, or T cells provided the cDNA or gDNA that made up the material.

TCRdb's copy holds only in-frame clones and misses some; the assay was immunoSEQ multiplex PCR. The repertoire holds about 200,000 clones, around nine tenths seen once, with 6.5% in the top ten. The V gene's germline CDR1 is LGHNA and CDR2 YNFKEQ. The CDR3 sequence is 15 residues long. The ends lost 0 bases at V and 4 bases at J; junction bases unmatched: 6. V gene TRBV4-2 combines with J gene TRBJ2-7; 7 bases are shared with TRBD1. The receptor was isolated from a man between 60 and 70 years old who had recovered from COVID-19. The sequencing input was peripheral blood. The CDR3 DNA sequence: TGTGCCAGCAGCCAAGATCGACAGGGTAGGTACGAGCAGTACTTC. Protein: CASSQDRQGRYEQYF.